The rows below give T cell receptor beta chains drawn from one sample of a study of tumor and adjacent non-tumor tissue in lung cancer. TCRdb ran MiXCR on the multiplex PCR reads and lists one entry per CDR3 protein. Altogether more than 60,000 distinct CDR3 sequences are present, around 74% being singletons, with the ten largest covering approximately 12%. The sample consisted of lung tumor tissue. The receptors derive from a woman in her 50s with non-small cell lung cancer. Both conserved end residues are part of each CDR3.

J gene,V gene,CDR3 protein
TRBJ2-1,TRBV28,CASSPMRDYNEEFF
TRBJ2-7,TRBV6-5,CASSPPGGWATEQYF
TRBJ1-2,TRBV11-2,CASTWTGEGYTF
TRBJ2-7,TRBV11-2,CDSSPLRTSIYEQYF
TRBJ2-2,TRBV4-1,CAARGAGKSGELFF
TRBJ2-5,TRBV11-2,CASGFRGKETQNF
TRBJ2-7,TRBV12-3/TRBV12-4,CDSTYKRDQYF
TRBJ2-1,TRBV10-1,CASQVGGAWQNEHFF
TRBJ1-2,TRBV20-1,CSASPGYGYTF
TRBJ2-7,TRBV5-4,CASNMGQTYERYF
TRBJ1-3,TRBV12-3/TRBV12-4,CANTPSFGNTIHF
TRBJ2-5,TRBV4-1,CACNPLGRESQYF
TRBJ2-5,TRBV12-3/TRBV12-4,CPSKQGTEQEAQYF
TRBJ2-2,TRBV29-1,CSVGRHGDTGELFF
TRBJ1-1,TRBV7-9,CASSSGTGMSTEAFF
TRBJ1-5,TRBV6-1,CASYPATGGMNNQHQHF
TRBJ2-7,TRBV6-5,CANSYSPSTSGYEQYF